These T cell receptor beta chains were read from a single sample in a study of low-dose radiotherapy and immunotherapy resistance in tumors. MiXCR, run by TCRdb on the reads, gives a single entry per CDR3 protein. The sample includes roughly 60,000 distinct CDR3 sequences, approximately 25% seen only once; the top ten take under 6.5%. Sequenced here: PBMCs, sampled before treatment. All receptors derive from a male donor with prostate cancer. Both conserved end residues are part of each CDR3. The order of the fields is clone size, J gene, V gene, D gene, CDR3 protein, CDR3 DNA. D genes are given only for firm matches. Part of the rows lack a size; the others show once, few, many or a class for expanded clones.

size: many; J: TRBJ2-7; V: TRBV2; D: TRBD1; CDR3: CASSRQGMDEQYF; DNA: TGTGCCAGCAGTCGACAGGGTATGGACGAGCAGTACTTC
size: many; J: TRBJ2-2; V: TRBV30; D: NA; CDR3: CAWREQKSGELFF; DNA: TGTGCCTGGCGAGAACAAAAGTCTGGGGAGCTGTTTTTT
size: NA; J: TRBJ2-7; V: TRBV5-5; D: NA; CDR3: CASSPDGRAYEQYF; DNA: TGTGCCAGCAGCCCGGACGGTCGGGCCTACGAGCAGTACTTC
size: many; J: TRBJ2-7; V: TRBV15; D: NA; CDR3: CATSRAPSYEQYF; DNA: TGTGCCACCAGCAGAGCGCCCTCCTACGAGCAGTACTTC
size: many; J: TRBJ1-5; V: TRBV3-1; D: NA; CDR3: CASSQDSGADQPQHF; DNA: TGTGCCAGCAGCCAAGACTCGGGGGCCGATCAGCCCCAGCATTTT
size: many; J: TRBJ2-2; V: TRBV20-1; D: TRBD2; CDR3: CSARDATRSGRATGELFF; DNA: TGCAGTGCTAGAGACGCGACTAGGAGCGGGAGGGCCACCGGGGAGCTGTTTTTT
size: many; J: TRBJ2-1; V: TRBV4-1; D: NA; CDR3: CASSQEGQGGLSYNEQFF; DNA: TGCGCCAGCAGCCAAGAGGGCCAGGGGGGACTCTCCTACAATGAGCAGTTCTTC
size: few; J: TRBJ1-1; V: TRBV28; D: NA; CDR3: CASSRRGTEAFF; DNA: TGTGCCAGCAGTAGGAGGGGCACTGAAGCTTTCTTT
size: many; J: TRBJ1-5; V: TRBV2; D: NA; CDR3: CASSESFSNQPQHF; DNA: TGTGCCAGCAGTGAAAGTTTTAGCAATCAGCCCCAGCATTTT
size: many; J: TRBJ2-7; V: TRBV9; D: TRBD1; CDR3: CASSPGDSSYEQYF; DNA: TGTGCCAGCAGCCCCGGGGACAGTTCCTACGAGCAGTACTTC
size: many; J: TRBJ2-2; V: TRBV12-3/TRBV12-4; D: TRBD2; CDR3: CAASGLRDGELFF; DNA: TGTGCGGCTAGCGGTTTAAGGGACGGGGAGCTGTTTTTT
size: NA; J: TRBJ2-2; V: TRBV5-1; D: NA; CDR3: CASSLVGGLVDTGELFF; DNA: TGCGCCAGCAGCTTGGTGGGCGGACTGGTGGACACCGGGGAGCTGTTTTTT
size: few; J: TRBJ2-7; V: TRBV6-2/TRBV6-3; D: NA; CDR3: CASSYSQKSYEQYF; DNA: TGTGCCAGCAGTTACTCACAGAAATCCTACGAGCAGTACTTC
size: many; J: TRBJ2-7; V: TRBV25-1; D: NA; CDR3: CASSTTRAGNEQYF; DNA: TGTGCCAGCAGTACCACAAGGGCAGGGAACGAGCAGTACTTC
size: few; J: TRBJ2-1; V: TRBV20-1; D: NA; CDR3: CSASRLGSSYNEQFF; DNA: TGCAGTGCTTCCCGACTAGGGAGCTCCTACAATGAGCAGTTCTTC
size: medium-sized; J: TRBJ2-7; V: TRBV6-2/TRBV6-3; D: NA; CDR3: CASSPQSRGSYEQYF; DNA: TGTGCCAGCAGCCCACAGTCGAGAGGATCCTACGAGCAGTACTTC
size: NA; J: TRBJ2-1; V: TRBV6-2/TRBV6-3; D: TRBD2; CDR3: CASSYGWLAGAYNEQFF; DNA: TGTGCCAGCAGTTACGGTTGGCTAGCGGGGGCCTACAATGAGCAGTTCTTC
size: NA; J: TRBJ2-5; V: TRBV20-1; D: NA; CDR3: CSAPGPDRETQYF; DNA: TGCAGTGCTCCGGGCCCCGACCGAGAGACCCAGTACTTC
size: many; J: TRBJ1-1; V: TRBV29-1; D: NA; CDR3: CSGRGGQVNTEAFF; DNA: TGCAGCGGAAGGGGCGGTCAGGTGAACACTGAAGCTTTCTTT
size: NA; J: TRBJ2-1; V: TRBV7-2; D: TRBD1; CDR3: CASSPKGAYRGQGPRSYNEQFF; DNA: TGTGCCAGCAGCCCTAAAGGGGCCTACAGGGGGCAAGGGCCGCGCTCCTACAATGAGCAGTTCTTC
size: many; J: TRBJ1-6; V: TRBV2; D: NA; CDR3: CASRGTSENSPLHF; DNA: TGTGCCAGCAGGGGGACGTCGGAAAATTCACCCCTCCACTTT
size: many; J: TRBJ1-4; V: TRBV6-6; D: NA; CDR3: CASRDFATNEKLFF; DNA: TGTGCCAGCAGGGACTTTGCAACTAATGAAAAACTGTTTTTT
size: medium-sized; J: TRBJ2-4; V: TRBV10-3; D: NA; CDR3: CAISTGTAKNIQYF; DNA: TGTGCCATCAGCACCGGGACAGCCAAAAACATTCAGTACTTC
size: NA; J: TRBJ2-7; V: TRBV6-2/TRBV6-3; D: NA; CDR3: CASSEAPFAASHEQYF; DNA: TGTGCCAGCAGTGAAGCGCCGTTTGCTGCCTCGCATGAGCAGTACTTC
size: many; J: TRBJ2-5; V: TRBV27; D: NA; CDR3: CASSFPGGETQYF; DNA: TGTGCCAGCAGTTTCCCAGGAGGAGAGACCCAGTACTTC
size: many; J: TRBJ2-1; V: TRBV20-1; D: NA; CDR3: CSARVSNQFF; DNA: TGCAGTGCTAGAGTTAGCAACCAGTTCTTC
size: NA; J: TRBJ1-6; V: TRBV12-3/TRBV12-4; D: NA; CDR3: CASSLRGTGLNNSPLHF; DNA: TGTGCCAGCAGTTTAAGAGGAACGGGACTGAATAATTCACCCCTCCACTTT
size: NA; J: TRBJ1-5; V: TRBV18; D: NA; CDR3: CASSPQDINQPQHF; DNA: TGTGCCAGCTCCCCACAGGATATCAATCAGCCCCAGCATTTT
size: once; J: TRBJ2-7; V: TRBV7-9; D: TRBD2; CDR3: CASSDGGTSGYEQYF; DNA: TGTGCCAGCAGCGACGGAGGGACTAGCGGCTACGAGCAGTACTTC
size: many; J: TRBJ1-1; V: TRBV18; D: NA; CDR3: CASSTNPDRSTEAFF; DNA: TGTGCCAGCTCAACAAACCCGGACAGATCCACTGAAGCTTTCTTT
size: many; J: TRBJ2-5; V: TRBV5-4; D: TRBD1; CDR3: CASSPDRVETQYF; DNA: TGTGCCAGCAGCCCTGACAGGGTAGAGACCCAGTACTTC
size: NA; J: TRBJ2-6; V: TRBV12-3/TRBV12-4; D: NA; CDR3: CASSLNSGANVLTF; DNA: TGTGCCAGCAGTTTGAACTCTGGGGCCAACGTCCTGACTTTC
size: medium-sized; J: TRBJ2-6; V: TRBV28; D: TRBD1; CDR3: CASSTRVGTGFSGANVLTF; DNA: TGTGCCAGCAGCACCCGGGTTGGGACAGGGTTTTCTGGGGCCAACGTCCTGACTTTC
size: many; J: TRBJ2-7; V: TRBV11-2; D: TRBD1; CDR3: CASSGGTGPVRGSAYEQYF; DNA: TGTGCCAGCAGCGGCGGGACAGGGCCTGTACGGGGGTCTGCCTACGAGCAGTACTTC
size: NA; J: TRBJ1-5; V: TRBV19; D: TRBD1; CDR3: CASRPLTGRGANQPQHF; DNA: TGTGCCAGTAGGCCCTTAACGGGCAGGGGGGCCAATCAGCCCCAGCATTTT
size: many; J: TRBJ1-1; V: TRBV30; D: NA; CDR3: CAWSLVKNTEAFF; DNA: TGTGCCTGGAGTTTAGTTAAGAACACTGAAGCTTTCTTT
size: many; J: TRBJ2-5; V: TRBV6-2/TRBV6-3; D: TRBD2; CDR3: CASSYGGRPYQETQYF; DNA: TGTGCCAGCAGTTATGGCGGGAGGCCGTACCAAGAGACCCAGTACTTC
size: many; J: TRBJ2-2; V: TRBV12-3/TRBV12-4; D: NA; CDR3: CASSEGPLTGELFF; DNA: TGTGCCAGCAGTGAGGGACCGCTGACCGGGGAGCTGTTTTTT
size: NA; J: TRBJ2-1; V: TRBV20-1; D: NA; CDR3: CSARDRMARASYNEQFF; DNA: TGCAGTGCTAGAGATCGGATGGCGAGAGCCTCCTACAATGAGCAGTTCTTC
size: once; J: TRBJ2-7; V: TRBV19; D: NA; CDR3: CASASGTPSYEQYF; DNA: TGTGCCAGCGCATCCGGGACCCCCTCCTACGAGCAGTACTTC
size: many; J: TRBJ2-2; V: TRBV12-3/TRBV12-4; D: TRBD2; CDR3: CASSTSSGSKTGELFF; DNA: TGTGCCAGCAGTACCTCTAGCGGGAGTAAGACCGGGGAGCTGTTTTTT
size: many; J: TRBJ1-3; V: TRBV21-1; D: NA; CDR3: CASSKGLGDGNTIYF; DNA: TGTGCCAGCAGCAAAGGTCTGGGAGATGGAAACACCATATATTTT
size: many; J: TRBJ2-3; V: TRBV14; D: TRBD2; CDR3: CASSQDSGGARTDTQYF; DNA: TGTGCCAGCAGCCAAGATAGCGGGGGGGCCCGCACAGATACGCAGTATTTT